The 26 T cell receptor beta chains below were found in one sample sequenced in a study of a mutant IDH1 vaccine in newly diagnosed glioma. Their antigens are not known. Only in-frame clones appear in the TCRdb table, and some are missing; sequencing was by immunoSEQ multiplex PCR. The top ten clones hold more than 4.5% of a sample with tens of thousands of clones, 81% of them seen once. The time point here: week 47, end of study. Mutant IDH1 20-mer peptide, at 300 ug, made up each vaccine dose, with topical imiquimod. Sequencing was performed on PBMCs, taken from a glioma patient whose treatment included an IDH1 peptide vaccine. Receptors were obtained from a man in his forties with glioma.

V and J are TRBV7-2 and TRBJ2-7; D uncertain. Trimming took 1 base from V and 2 from J, leaving 12 bases between them. In germline, CDR1 is SGHTA, CDR2 FQGNSA. This CDR3 has 15 residues. The CDR3 loop reads CASSLGLSGAYEQYF. In DNA form, the CDR3 reads TGTGCCAGCAGCTTAGGGTTGTCGGGCGCCTACGAGCAGTACTTC.

V usage is TRBV10-3 and J usage is TRBJ1-4; 8 bases agree with TRBD1. The CDR3 covers 14 residues. The germline gives CDR1 ENHRY, CDR2 SYGVKD. The junction had 7 bases not matched to a gene; V was cut back by 5 bases and J by 8 bases. The CDR3 here is CAISTGGRGEKLFF. Written as DNA, the CDR3 is TGTGCCATCAGTACAGGGGGAAGAGGGGAAAAACTGTTTTTT.

This clone is medium-sized (0.01 to 0.1%) by share. The V gene is TRBV30, the J gene TRBJ1-1, with D perhaps TRBD1 (5 bases). CDR3 size: 13 residues. V shed 1 base and J shed 3 bases, with 9 bases lying between them. The V gene's germline CDR1 is GTSNPN and CDR2 SVGIG (reference sequence). The CDR3 reads CAWSEGTDTEAFF. The CDR3 coding sequence is TGTGCCTGGAGTGAGGGGACCGACACTGAAGCTTTCTTT.

V is TRBV15 and J is TRBJ1-2, with D possibly matching TRBD1 (5 bases). Trimming cost V 3 bases and J 1 base, with 6 bases left between them. Per the germline V gene, CDR1 is LNHNV and CDR2 is YYDKDF (reference sequence). The CDR3 covers 13 residues. The CDR3 coding sequence is TGTGCCACCAGCAGCCAGGGTAACTATGGCTACACCTTC. Translated: CATSSQGNYGYTF. Full variable domain (outside the CDR3, taken from reference TRBV15 and TRBJ1-2): DAMVIQNPRYQVTQFGKPVTLSCSQTLNHNVMYWYQQKSSQAPKLLFHYYDKDFNNEADTPDNFQSRRPNTSFCFLDIRSPGLGDTAMYLCATSSQGNYGYTFGSGTRLTVV.

This clone was counted a single time. V is TRBV5-8 and J is TRBJ2-6; D gene ambiguous. V was trimmed by 1 base and J by 4 bases, leaving 15 bases between them. CDR1 SGHTS and CDR2 YDEGEE come from the germline V gene. The CDR3 totals 17 residues. The CDR3 region has the DNA TGTGCCAGCAGCTTGACTCCCCCCCTGATCGGGGCCAACGTCCTGACTTTC. This gives the protein CASSLTPPLIGANVLTF.

This rearrangement joins TRBV9 to TRBJ2-2; a weak D match, TRBD1 (6 bases). V was trimmed by 0 bases and J by 1 base, leaving 13 bases between them. In germline, CDR1 is SGDLS, CDR2 YYNGEE. This CDR3 is 17 amino acids long. CDR3 loop: CASSVALGAGNTGELFF. The CDR3 region has the DNA TGTGCCAGCAGCGTAGCTTTGGGGGCCGGGAACACCGGGGAGCTGTTTTTT.

This clone was counted a few times. Written as DNA, the CDR3 is TGTGCCAGCAGTGCCGGACAGTTCTATGGCTACACCTTC. Amino acids: CASSAGQFYGYTF. The chain carries TRBV2 and TRBJ1-2, with D perhaps TRBD1 (6 bases). The V gene lost 4 bases and the J gene lost 4 bases, with 10 bases spanning the gap. This CDR3 region has 13 residues. Germline V gene lookup returns CDR1 SNHLY and CDR2 FYNNEI.

The chain employs TRBV19 and TRBJ1-4; 8 positions agree with TRBD1. This CDR3 contains 15 residues. CDR1 and CDR2 (germline): LNHDA, SQIVND (reference sequence). The V segment lost 5 bases and the J segment 5 bases; nucleotides outside the gene matches: 7. CDR3 in DNA: TGTGCCAGTAGTCCTGGGGACAGGCTGAATGAAAAACTGTTTTTT. Translation gives CASSPGDRLNEKLFF.

In the case of this clone: The junction departs from germline at one end; a sequencing error may be responsible. The same CDR3 can be traced to other DNA sequences in this sample. The CDR3 spells CAISESGGSHEQYF. CDR3 DNA: TGTGCCATCAGTGAGTCGGGGGGCTCCCACGAGCAGTACTTC. This chain joins TRBV10-3 and TRBJ2-7, with D possibly being TRBD1 or TRBD2 (6 bases each). This CDR3 contains 14 residues. Germline V lookup: CDR1 ENHRY, CDR2 SYGVKD.

This chain uses TRBV2 with TRBJ1-2; D uncertain. Germline V lookup: CDR1 SNHLY, CDR2 FYNNEI. Trimming removed 4 bases from V and 5 bases from J, with 11 bases in between. This CDR3 is built from 13 residues. This CDR3 is CASSGFGDYGYTF. For the CDR3, the DNA is TGTGCCAGCAGTGGATTTGGAGATTATGGCTACACCTTC.

The J gene is TRBJ2-2, the V gene TRBV22-1; the table's D gene call, TRBD1, was not cross checked with the DNA. TRBV22-1 is a pseudogene segment. The CDR3 is 17 amino acids. The CDR3, as DNA: TGTCCTGGGAGCTCCCTCGCCGGGACAGAGAACACCGGGGAGCTGTTTTTT. Amino acids: CPGSSLAGTENTGELFF.

The V call is TRBV11-2, the J call TRBJ2-7, with 7 nucleotides matching TRBD1. CDR3 length: 19 residues. Unmatched junction bases numbered 18, after V lost 4 bases and J lost 0 bases. Per the germline V gene, CDR1 is SGHAT and CDR2 is FQNNGV. CDR3 amino acids: CASSSRGSLNPFPSYEQYF. CDR3 DNA: TGTGCCAGCAGCTCCAGGGGGAGCTTAAATCCTTTCCCCTCCTACGAGCAGTACTTC.

The chain combines TRBV10-2 with TRBJ2-3, with D hard to call. CDR3 size: 13 residues. Trimming left V 2 bases short and J 5 bases short, with 8 bases between. Germline lookup yields CDR1 WSHSY and CDR2 SAAADI. The CDR3 loop reads CASSEGSRDTQYF. In DNA form, the CDR3 reads TGCGCCAGCAGTGAGGGCAGCCGAGATACGCAGTATTTT.

The V gene is TRBV7-2, the J gene TRBJ2-3; no clear D gene. The CDR3 length is 17 residues. Trimming left V 1 base short and J 0 bases short, with 14 bases between. Germline lookup yields CDR1 SGHTA and CDR2 FQGNSA. The CDR3 DNA is TGTGCCAGCAGCTTAGGTTTAGCCGTATTTAGCACAGATACGCAGTATTTT. Protein product: CASSLGLAVFSTDTQYF. The full variable domain, completed using reference TRBV7-2 and TRBJ2-3, is GAGVSQSPSNKVTEKGKDVELRCDPISGHTALYWYRQSLGQGLEFLIYFQGNSAPDKSGLPSDRFSAERTGGSVSTLTIQRTQQEDSAVYLCASSLGLAVFSTDTQYFGPGTRLTVL.

This chain joins TRBV5-1 and TRBJ1-3; D gene unclear. The CDR3 runs 15 residues. The V end lost 4 bases, the J end lost 0 bases, and 11 bases lay between the germline ends. Germline lookup yields CDR1 SGHRS and CDR2 YFSETQ. The CDR3 sequence is CASSLAGVSGNTIYF. In nucleotides, the CDR3 is TGCGCCAGCAGCCTAGCAGGAGTCTCTGGAAACACCATATATTTT.

The genes are TRBV7-6 and TRBJ1-2; no clear D. The V gene lost 1 base and the J gene lost 4 bases, with 10 bases spanning the gap. The CDR3 runs to 14 residues. Germline CDR1 reads SGHVS; CDR2 reads FNYEAQ. CDR3 DNA: TGTGCCAGCAGCTTAGGAGGACGGTCCTATGGCTACACCTTC. It is translated as CASSLGGRSYGYTF.

The V and J genes are TRBV5-6 and TRBJ2-5; the match to TRBD2 covers 12 bases. CDR3 length: 15 residues. The junction had 6 bases not matched to a gene; V was cut back by 4 bases and J by 5 bases. Per the germline V gene, CDR1 is SGHDT and CDR2 is YYEEEE. CDR3 DNA: TGTGCCAGCAGCCTACGGACTAGCGGGGAGGAGACCCAGTACTTC. Protein sequence: CASSLRTSGEETQYF.

The V call is TRBV5-5, the J call TRBJ2-5, with D perhaps matching TRBD1 or TRBD2 (5 bases each). Deletions cut 0 bases from V and 4 bases from J, with 7 bases between. The CDR3 consists of 13 residues. Per germline, CDR1 SGHKS and CDR2 YYEKEE (reference sequence). The CDR3 spells CASSLDGGETQYF. CDR3 DNA: TGTGCCAGCAGCTTGGATGGGGGAGAGACCCAGTACTTC.

This sequence joins TRBV6-6 and TRBJ2-7; 11 nucleotides agree with TRBD1. Germline CDR1 is MNHNY and CDR2 is SVGAGI (reference sequence). Unmatched junction bases numbered 3, after V lost 6 bases and J lost 2 bases. The CDR3 has 14 amino acids. CDR3 nucleotide sequence: TGTGCCAGCAGGTGGGGACAGGGGGCCTACGAGCAGTACTTC. Translated, it gives CASRWGQGAYEQYF.

The rearrangement links TRBV11-2 to TRBJ1-2; 8 nucleotides agree with TRBD1. The CDR3 totals 16 residues. CDR1 is SGHAT, CDR2 FQNNGV, per germline. V trimming: 5 bases; J trimming: 6 bases; junction bases outside the gene matches: 14. CDR3 bases: TGTGCCAGCAGCCCTTTAGATGGGGACAGGCGGCATGGCTACACCTTC. Encoded protein: CASSPLDGDRRHGYTF.

The gene calls are TRBV19 and TRBJ2-7; 11 positions agree with TRBD2. The CDR3 covers 16 residues. Germline-derived CDR1 and CDR2 are LNHDA and SQIVND (reference sequence). J gave up 7 bases and V 4 bases, and 12 bases lay outside the gene matches. The CDR3 here is CASSTNRLAGYGEQYF. In DNA, the CDR3 is TGTGCCAGTAGTACAAATCGACTAGCGGGATATGGGGAGCAGTACTTC.

This clone was recorded once. The chain couples TRBV7-8 to TRBJ1-4; the match to TRBD1 covers 9 bases. Looked up from germline, CDR1 is SGHVS and CDR2 is FQNEAQ. J lost 8 bases, V lost 5 bases, and 9 bases had no gene match. The CDR3 consists of 15 residues. The CDR3 DNA is TGTGCCAGCAGCCCTTGGACAGGGGCAGACGAAAAACTGTTTTTT. This sequence encodes CASSPWTGADEKLFF.

This chain connects TRBV19 to TRBJ2-1, with 7 positions matching TRBD2. Germline CDR1 LNHDA, CDR2 SQIVND (reference sequence). The CDR3 extends over 16 amino acids. Trimming at V came to 7 bases and at J to 5 bases, leaving 14 bases not matched to a gene. CDR3 DNA sequence: TGTGCCAGTACTGTCGGAGCGGGAACTGTTAACAATGAGCAGTTCTTC. Its translation is CASTVGAGTVNNEQFF.

The chain employs TRBV27 and TRBJ2-7; 9 positions agree with TRBD2. The CDR3 contains 16 residues. In germline, CDR1 is MNHEY, CDR2 SMNVEV (reference sequence). Trimming took 5 bases from V and 6 from J; bases not matched to a gene: 14. The CDR3 region has the DNA TGTGCCAGCAGTCAAAGGGCCGGGACTAGCTCTATCGAGCAGTACTTC. This encodes CASSQRAGTSSIEQYF.

This chain joins TRBV11-2 and TRBJ1-2; no clear D. CDR3 length: 13 amino acids. V gave up 1 base and J gave up 3 bases, with 6 bases separating them. Germline V lookup: CDR1 SGHAT, CDR2 FQNNGV. DNA for the CDR3: TGTGCCAGCAGCTTAGCGGGGTACTATGGCTACACCTTC. This gives the protein CASSLAGYYGYTF.

The V and J genes are TRBV6-1 and TRBJ2-4, with D possibly TRBD2 on 7 matching bases. Germline CDR1 and CDR2: MNHNS and SASEGT. V lost 0 bases, J lost 0 bases, and 12 bases lay in between. The CDR3 totals 17 residues. The CDR3 DNA sequence: TGTGCCAGCAGTGAAGCGGGGGGGGCCTTAGCCAAAAACATTCAGTACTTC. It specifies CASSEAGGALAKNIQYF.